One and the same sample provided the 6 T cell receptor beta chains below, sequenced in a study of T cells after yellow fever vaccination (dated by TCRdb to the late 2010s). The treatment or condition label of this sample denotes: live attenuated yellow fever vaccine strain. The library relied on 5' RACE. Instrument used: Illumina HiSeq 2500. TCRdb ran its own pipeline on the public reads, namely fastp trimming at Q25 and MiXCR clone calling, and kept in-frame beta chains. Under each unique CDR3 protein, matching rows form one entry showing the most common genes and DNA. The sample profile shows some 560,000 distinct CDR3 sequences; less than 20% of them were found once. Approximately 15% of the sample comes from the top ten. The sample here was PBMCs, taken about 5 days after the first yellow fever vaccination. All receptors derive from a man aged 18 to 30 who received the YFV17D yellow fever vaccine.

CDR3: CASSVTGQGSYGYTF. CDR3 bases: TGTGCCAGCAGCGTAACTGGACAGGGTAGCTATGGCTACACCTTC. The chain couples TRBV9 to TRBJ1-2; 8 bases fit TRBD1. Germline CDR1 reads SGDLS; CDR2 reads YYNGEE. The junction had 6 bases not matched to a gene; V was cut back by 1 base and J by 4 bases. This CDR3 region has 15 residues. Using reference TRBV9 and TRBJ1-2 for the parts outside the CDR3, the full variable domain is DSGVTQTPKHLITATGQRVTLRCSPRSGDLSVYWYQQSLDQGLQFLIQYYNGEERAKGNILERFSAQQFPDLHSELNLSSLELGDSALYFCASSVTGQGSYGYTFGSGTRLTVV.

This clonotype was recorded a few times. The chain has TRBV5-1 and TRBJ1-4, with D possibly TRBD1 on 6 matching bases. The CDR3 is made up of 14 amino acids. Trimming pared 4 bases from V and 8 bases from J, leaving 15 bases between. Germline V CDR1 and CDR2: SGHRS, YFSETQ. CDR3 protein: CASSTRGAGEKLFF. The CDR3 DNA sequence: TGCGCCAGCAGCACGAGGGGGGCCGGGGAAAAACTGTTTTTT.

This sequence joins TRBV19 and TRBJ2-1, with D possibly matching TRBD1 (6 bases). The CDR3 sequence is 14 residues long. Germline CDR1 LNHDA, CDR2 SQIVND (reference sequence). Between the trimmed V and J ends, which lost 6 bases and 8 bases, there was a span of 17 bases. The CDR3 sequence is CASSPGALGYEQFF. The DNA of the CDR3 is TGTGCCAGTAGCCCAGGGGCCCTGGGCTATGAGCAGTTCTTC.

This clonotype occurred many times. This chain joins TRBV6-1 and TRBJ2-5; 9 bases align to TRBD1. The trim removed 6 bases at V and 5 bases at J, leaving 7 bases unmatched. In germline, CDR1 is MNHNS, CDR2 SASEGT. This CDR3 region has 14 residues. CDR3 protein: CASSRRGQGETQYF. The DNA for the CDR3 is TGTGCCAGCAGCCGAAGGGGACAGGGCGAGACCCAGTACTTC.

J is TRBJ2-1 and V is TRBV25-1; D is unresolved. Trimming removed 1 base at V and 8 bases at J, with 12 bases between. CDR3 length: 14 residues. CDR1 and CDR2 (germline): MGHDK, SYGVNS. DNA for the CDR3: TGTGCCAGCAGTGAATTGGGCCTCTCGGATGAGCAGTTCTTC. Translation: CASSELGLSDEQFF.

This clonotype has only a few counts. The rearrangement uses TRBV27 and TRBJ1-6; the D is unclear. CDR3 size: 14 residues. V was pared by 7 bases and J by 2 bases, with 9 bases between. Germline V CDR1 and CDR2: MNHEY, SMNVEV (reference sequence). CDR3 nucleotides: TGTGCCAGCACCGGCGGGACCTATAATTCACCCCTCCACTTT. It codes for CASTGGTYNSPLHF.